The clone carrying this TCR beta chain was seen a handful of times. This CDR3 is also generated by other DNA sequences in the sample. CDR1 is MNHEY and CDR2 is SMNVEV in the germline V gene (reference sequence). The CDR3 spans 13 residues. V was shortened by 5 bases and J by 4 bases, with 9 bases between the two germline ends. Amplification used 60 Vbeta primers and 13 Jbeta primers. Data came from immunoSEQ multiplex PCR; TCRdb stores just in-frame clones and leaves some out. Among 200,000 or so clones listed, 82% were seen once. This entry is derived from a study of cytomegalovirus exposure and HLA in healthy donors.

Sequencing input: PBMCs. The genes are TRBV27 and TRBJ1-5; D is perhaps TRBD1 (6 bases). The sequence derives from a woman in her thirties or forties in good health and CMV-seronegative. The CDR3 spells CASSLQGNQPQHF. Here the CDR3 DNA reads TGTGCCAGCAGTCTCCAGGGGAATCAGCCCCAGCATTTT.